This TCR beta chain came from a study of cytomegalovirus exposure and HLA in healthy donors. The PCR employed 60 Vbeta primers together with 13 Jbeta primers. Only in-frame clones appear in the TCRdb table, and some are missing; sequencing was by immunoSEQ multiplex PCR. This sample has some 120,000 clones, with 80% found just once. This clone turned up a few times. The V gene's germline CDR1 is PRHDT and CDR2 FYEKMQ (reference sequence). This CDR3 is built from 15 residues. Deletions cut 3 bases from V and 4 bases from J, with 13 bases between. V and J are TRBV13 and TRBJ1-5, with a possible D match to TRBD1 (6 bases). This clonotype originated in a male donor in good health and CMV-seronegative. Sequenced input: PBMCs. CDR3 sequence reads: CASSFGGDRNQPQHF. The CDR3 nucleotides are TGTGCCAGCAGCTTTGGGGGCGATAGGAATCAGCCCCAGCATTTT.